This T cell receptor (beta chain) was sequenced in a study of response to subunit inactivated influenza vaccine. V lost 3 bases and J lost 5; bases outside the gene matches: 7. CDR3 length: 15 amino acids. CDR1 and CDR2 from the germline V gene are SGHAT and FQNNGV. This clonotype was seen a handful of times. Its antigen is unknown. TCRdb reprocessed the RT-PCR reads with MiXCR, giving one entry per CDR3 protein. This table has about 650,000 distinct CDR3 sequences, approximately 15% appearing once. Study-wide results and limits: Few additional T cells are recruited per seasonal influenza vaccination, authors suggested.

The chain couples TRBV11-2 to TRBJ2-5; 9 bases agree with TRBD2. Here the sequenced sample was PBMCs from blood, taken 11 to 12 days after vaccination. The origin of this receptor is a man aged 50-60 years who received an inactivated influenza vaccine. CDR3 sequence (DNA): TGTGCCAGCAGCTTCCGTAGCGGGAGCGGCGAGACCCAGTACTTC. Amino acids: CASSFRSGSGETQYF.